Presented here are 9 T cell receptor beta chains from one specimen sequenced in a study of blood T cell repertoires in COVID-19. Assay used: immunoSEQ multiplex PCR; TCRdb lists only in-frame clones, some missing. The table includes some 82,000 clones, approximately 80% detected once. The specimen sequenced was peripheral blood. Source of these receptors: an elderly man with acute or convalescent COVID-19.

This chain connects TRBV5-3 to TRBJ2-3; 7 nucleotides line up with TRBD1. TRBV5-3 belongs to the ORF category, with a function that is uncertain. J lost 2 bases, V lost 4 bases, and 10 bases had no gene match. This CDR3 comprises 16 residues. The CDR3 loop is CARSRNTGAYTDTQYF. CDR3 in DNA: TGTGCCAGAAGCCGAAACACAGGGGCGTACACAGATACGCAGTATTTT.

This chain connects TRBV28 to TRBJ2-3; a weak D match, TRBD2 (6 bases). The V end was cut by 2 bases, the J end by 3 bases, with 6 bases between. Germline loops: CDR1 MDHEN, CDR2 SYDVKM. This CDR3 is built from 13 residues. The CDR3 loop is CASSLGGTDTQYF. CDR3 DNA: TGTGCCAGCAGTTTAGGGGGGACAGATACGCAGTATTTT.

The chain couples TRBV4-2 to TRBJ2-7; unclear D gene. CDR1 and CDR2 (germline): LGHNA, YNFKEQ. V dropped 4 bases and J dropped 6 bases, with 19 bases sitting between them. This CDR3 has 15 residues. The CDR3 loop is CASSPAPGGKREQYF. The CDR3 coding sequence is TGTGCCAGCAGCCCTGCTCCGGGTGGAAAGCGCGAGCAGTACTTC.

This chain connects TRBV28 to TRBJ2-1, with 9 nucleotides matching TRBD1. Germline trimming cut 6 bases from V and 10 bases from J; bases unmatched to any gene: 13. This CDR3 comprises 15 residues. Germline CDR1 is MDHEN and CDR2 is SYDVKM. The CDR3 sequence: CASSLSTGGAGEQFF. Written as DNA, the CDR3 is TGTGCCAGCAGCCTGAGCACAGGGGGCGCGGGGGAGCAGTTCTTC.

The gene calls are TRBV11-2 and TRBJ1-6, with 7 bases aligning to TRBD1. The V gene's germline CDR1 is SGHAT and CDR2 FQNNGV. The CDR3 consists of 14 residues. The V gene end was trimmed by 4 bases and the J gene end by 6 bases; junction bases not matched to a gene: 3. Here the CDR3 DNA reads TGTGCCAGCAGCTCGGGACAGCCTAATTCACCCCTCCACTTT. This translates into CASSSGQPNSPLHF.

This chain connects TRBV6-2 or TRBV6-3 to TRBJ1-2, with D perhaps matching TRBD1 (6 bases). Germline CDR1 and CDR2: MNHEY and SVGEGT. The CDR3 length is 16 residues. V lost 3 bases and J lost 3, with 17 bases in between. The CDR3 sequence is CASSYNRAETDYGYTF. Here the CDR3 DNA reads TGTGCCAGCAGTTATAACAGGGCCGAAACTGACTATGGCTACACCTTC.

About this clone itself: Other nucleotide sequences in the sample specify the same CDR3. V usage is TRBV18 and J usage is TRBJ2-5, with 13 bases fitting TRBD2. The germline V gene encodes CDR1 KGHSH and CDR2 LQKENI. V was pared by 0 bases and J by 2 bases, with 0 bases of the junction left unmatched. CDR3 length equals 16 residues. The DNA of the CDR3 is TGTGCCAGCTCACCACCGGGACTAGCGGGACAAGAGACCCAGTACTTC. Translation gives CASSPPGLAGQETQYF. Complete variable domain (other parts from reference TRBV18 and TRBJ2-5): NAGVMQNPRHLVRRRGQEARLRCSPMKGHSHVYWYRQLPEEGLKFMVYLQKENIIDESGMPKERFSAEFPKEGPSILRIQQVVRGDSAAYFCASSPPGLAGQETQYFGPGTRLLVL.

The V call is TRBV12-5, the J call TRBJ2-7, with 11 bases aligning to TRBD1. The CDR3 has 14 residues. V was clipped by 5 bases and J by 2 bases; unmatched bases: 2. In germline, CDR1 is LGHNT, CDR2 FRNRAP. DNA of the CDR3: TGTGCTAGTGGTGAGGGACAGGGGGCCTACGAGCAGTACTTC. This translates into CASGEGQGAYEQYF. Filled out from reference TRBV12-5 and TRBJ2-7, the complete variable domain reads DARVTQTPRHKVTEMGQEVTMRCQPILGHNTVFWYRQTMMQGLELLAYFRNRAPLDDSGMPKDRFSAEMPDATLATLKIQPSEPRDSAVYFCASGEGQGAYEQYFGPGTRLTVT.

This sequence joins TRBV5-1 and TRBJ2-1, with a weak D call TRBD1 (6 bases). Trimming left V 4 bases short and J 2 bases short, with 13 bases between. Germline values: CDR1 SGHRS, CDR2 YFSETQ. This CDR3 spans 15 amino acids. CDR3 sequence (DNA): TGCGCCAGCAGCACCCAGGGGTTCGCCTACAATGAGCAGTTCTTC. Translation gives CASSTQGFAYNEQFF. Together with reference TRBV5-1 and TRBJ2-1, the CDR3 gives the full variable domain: KAGVTQTPRYLIKTRGQQVTLSCSPISGHRSVSWYQQTPGQGLQFLFEYFSETQRNKGNFPGRFSGRQFSNSRSEMNVSTLELGDSALYLCASSTQGFAYNEQFFGPGTRLTVL.